The 13 T cell receptor beta chains below come from one sample, sequenced in a study of cytomegalovirus exposure and HLA in healthy donors listed by TCRdb under 2017. The library was made by the immunoSEQ multiplex PCR assay. For the multiplex PCR, a mixture combining 60 forward primers for TCR Vbeta segments and 13 reverse primers for TCR Jbeta segments was used. In its TCRdb copy, this immuneACCESS table keeps in-frame sequences only and misses some clones. Where compared with another copy, unresolved V genes explain less than half of these, and the others have no known cause. The table for this sample lists roughly 150,000 clones; around 78% of them were counted only once. The ten largest account for 5% to 8% of the sample. Sequences were obtained from PBMCs. The receptors derive from a woman between 40 and 55 years old in good health and CMV-seropositive.

The chain combines TRBV14 with TRBJ1-4, with unresolved D. Germline V gives CDR1 SGHDN, CDR2 FVKESK. The CDR3 spans 11 residues. Trimming took off 4 bases at V and 17 bases at J, with 14 bases between the two ends. The chain's CDR3 is CASSRTGEGFF. In DNA form, the CDR3 reads TGTGCCAGCAGCCGGACTGGAGAGGGTTTTTTT.

The chain is built from TRBV19 and TRBJ1-5, with unresolved D. The germline V gene has CDR1 LNHDA and CDR2 SQIVND (reference sequence). The CDR3 runs to 14 residues. V was trimmed by 9 bases and J by 0 bases, leaving 12 bases between them. The CDR3 loop reads CASMSAVSNQPQHF. In nucleotides, the CDR3 is TGTGCCAGCATGTCGGCGGTTAGCAATCAGCCCCAGCATTTT.

This clone has only one observation. V gene TRBV6-1 combines with J gene TRBJ1-1; D is unclear. Germline lookup yields CDR1 MNHNS and CDR2 SASEGT. The CDR3 runs to 14 residues. Trimming pared 0 bases from V and 6 bases from J, leaving 11 bases between. The DNA of the CDR3 is TGTGCCAGCAGTGAAGCCTCCCGAGTAGCTGAAGCTTTCTTT. Amino acid sequence: CASSEASRVAEAFF.

J is TRBJ2-3 and V is TRBV28, with a possible D match to TRBD2 (5 bases). CDR1 and CDR2 (germline): MDHEN, SYDVKM. V shed 3 bases and J shed 6 bases, with 10 bases lying between them. There are 13 residues in the CDR3. For the CDR3, the DNA is TGTGCCAGCAGTTTCGGAGGATTGGATACGCAGTATTTT. This translates into CASSFGGLDTQYF.

V usage is TRBV2 and J usage is TRBJ1-2, with TRBD1 matching 8 bases. V lost 4 bases to trimming and J lost 8 bases; unmatched junction nucleotides: 24. Germline CDR1 is SNHLY and CDR2 is FYNNEI. The CDR3 length is 19 residues. The CDR3: CASSGVRGQDALPTGGYTF. In DNA, the CDR3 is TGTGCCAGCAGTGGGGTCCGGGGACAGGATGCCCTACCGACCGGCGGCTACACCTTC.

This clone came up once. J is TRBJ1-2 and V is TRBV18; TRBD1 might be the D (5 bases). The CDR3 spans 13 residues. V was cut by 0 bases and J by 8 bases, with 10 bases left in between. Germline V lookup: CDR1 KGHSH, CDR2 LQKENI. The CDR3 sequence is CASSPPAGPGYTF. The CDR3 DNA follows: TGTGCCAGCTCACCACCGGCAGGGCCCGGCTACACCTTC.

The V gene is TRBV7-9, the J gene TRBJ2-7; no clear D. Trimming shortened V by 1 base and J by 3 bases, and 7 bases separated the two germline ends. The germline V gene encodes CDR1 SEHNR and CDR2 FQNEAQ (reference sequence). CDR3 size: 13 residues. Here the CDR3 DNA reads TGTGCCAGCAGCTTAGTCCCGTTCTACGAGCAGTACTTC. As protein: CASSLVPFYEQYF.

This clone was seen more than once but under ten times. The CDR3 here is CASSLGPEYQETQYF. The CDR3 region has the DNA TGTGCCAGCAGCTTAGGGCCGGAGTACCAAGAGACCCAGTACTTC. The chain carries TRBV7-9 and TRBJ2-5, with D uncertain. The V gene lost 1 base and the J gene lost 0 bases, with 9 bases spanning the gap. CDR1 SEHNR and CDR2 FQNEAQ come from the germline V gene (reference sequence). The CDR3 spans 15 residues.

In this sample, this clone turned up a few times. The V call is TRBV2, the J call TRBJ2-1, with TRBD2 matching over 7 bases. V was pared by 5 bases and J by 8 bases, with 15 bases of the junction left unmatched. The CDR3 is made up of 16 amino acids. Germline V gene lookup returns CDR1 SNHLY and CDR2 FYNNEI. The CDR3 spells CASSPRGGHREHEQFF. CDR3 in DNA: TGTGCCAGCAGTCCCCGGGGAGGGCATAGGGAACATGAGCAGTTCTTC.

The genes are TRBV9 and TRBJ2-3; possibly TRBD2 for D (6 bases). The V gene lost 3 bases and the J gene lost 3 bases, with 14 bases spanning the gap. CDR3 size: 15 residues. The germline V gene has CDR1 SGDLS and CDR2 YYNGEE. CDR3 amino acids: CASSGGILMTDTQYF. The CDR3 bases are TGTGCCAGCAGCGGCGGGATCTTGATGACAGATACGCAGTATTTT.

The V and J genes are TRBV28 and TRBJ2-6; 7 bases match TRBD1. Germline-derived CDR1 and CDR2 are MDHEN and SYDVKM. The CDR3 sequence is 14 residues long. J lost 2 bases, V lost 6 bases, and 1 base had no gene match. The CDR3 is CASRTGAGANVLTF. The CDR3 DNA sequence: TGTGCCAGCAGAACAGGGGCTGGGGCCAACGTCCTGACTTTC.

The chain recombines TRBV6-1 with TRBJ2-3, with D possibly being TRBD2 (6 bases). Germline V lookup: CDR1 MNHNS, CDR2 SASEGT. This CDR3 is 13 amino acids long. Trimming left V 3 bases short and J 9 bases short, with 13 bases between. CDR3 sequence: CASSDRELYTQYF. The CDR3 DNA reads as TGTGCCAGCAGTGACCGGGAGTTGTACACGCAGTATTTT.

This clone turned up a few times. This rearrangement joins TRBV5-1 to TRBJ2-5; tentative D call: TRBD2 (5 bases). Trimming cost V 6 bases and J 2 bases, with 14 bases left between them. The CDR3 length is 14 residues. Germline-derived CDR1 and CDR2 are SGHRS and YFSETQ. CDR3 protein: CASTPGSTQETQYF. In DNA form, the CDR3 reads TGCGCCAGCACCCCGGGATCAACTCAAGAGACCCAGTACTTC.